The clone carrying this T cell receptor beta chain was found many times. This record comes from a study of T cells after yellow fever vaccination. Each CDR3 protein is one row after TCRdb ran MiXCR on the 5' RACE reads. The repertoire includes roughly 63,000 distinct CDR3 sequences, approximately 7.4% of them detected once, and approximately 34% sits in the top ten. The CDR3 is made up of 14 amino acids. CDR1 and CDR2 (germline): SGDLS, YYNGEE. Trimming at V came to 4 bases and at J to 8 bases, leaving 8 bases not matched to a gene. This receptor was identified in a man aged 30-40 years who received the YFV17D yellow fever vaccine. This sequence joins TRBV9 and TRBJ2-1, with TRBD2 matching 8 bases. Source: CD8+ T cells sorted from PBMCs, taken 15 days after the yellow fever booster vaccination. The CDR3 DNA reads TGTGCCAGCAGCTCACGGACTAGCTGGGATGAGCAGTTCTTC. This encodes CASSSRTSWDEQFF.